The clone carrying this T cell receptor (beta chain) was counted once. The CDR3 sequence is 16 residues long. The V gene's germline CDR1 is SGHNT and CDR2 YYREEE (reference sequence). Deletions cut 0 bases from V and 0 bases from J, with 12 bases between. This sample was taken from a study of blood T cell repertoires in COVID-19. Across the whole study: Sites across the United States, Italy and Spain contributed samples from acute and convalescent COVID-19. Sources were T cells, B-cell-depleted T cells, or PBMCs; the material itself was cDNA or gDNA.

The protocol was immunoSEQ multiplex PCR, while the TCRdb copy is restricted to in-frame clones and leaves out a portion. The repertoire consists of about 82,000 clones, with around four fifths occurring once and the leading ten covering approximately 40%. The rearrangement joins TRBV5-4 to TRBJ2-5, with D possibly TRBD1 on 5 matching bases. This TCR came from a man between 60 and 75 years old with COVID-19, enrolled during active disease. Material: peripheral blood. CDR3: CASSLGTNSYQETQYF. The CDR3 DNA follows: TGTGCCAGCAGCTTGGGGACAAATTCGTACCAAGAGACCCAGTACTTC.